The 30 T cell receptor beta chains given below trace back to one sample, sequenced in a study of T-cell memory formation after mild COVID-19. TCRdb redid the calling of the 5' RACE reads with MiXCR, one entry per CDR3 protein. The table has a few hundred thousand distinct CDR3 sequences, 15% to 20% seen once. Sequencing was performed on PBMCs or a T cell subset sorted from them (not recorded which). The receptor set was obtained from a young man who had mild COVID-19 (a few samples of this study predate the infection). Cell type and time point are not known.

This chain uses TRBV11-2 with TRBJ2-5; D might be TRBD1 (5 bases). The CDR3 loop spans 16 amino acids. The germline gives CDR1 SGHAT, CDR2 FQNNGV. Trimming removed 1 base at V and 1 base at J, with 13 bases between. The CDR3 protein is CASSLGEVGVQETQYF. The CDR3 bases are TGTGCCAGCAGCTTAGGCGAAGTAGGGGTCCAAGAGACCCAGTACTTC. Filled out from reference TRBV11-2 and TRBJ2-5, the complete variable domain reads EAGVAQSPRYKIIEKRQSVAFWCNPISGHATLYWYQQILGQGPKLLIQFQNNGVVDDSQLPKDRFSAERLKGVDSTLKIQPAKLEDSAVYLCASSLGEVGVQETQYFGPGTRLLVL.

This CDR3 is CASSLASTSLDGYTF. DNA for the CDR3: TGCGCCAGCAGCTTGGCGAGCACCAGCTTGGATGGCTACACCTTC. The V and J genes are TRBV5-1 and TRBJ1-2; no clear D gene. This CDR3 spans 15 amino acids. Germline-derived CDR1 and CDR2 are SGHRS and YFSETQ. The ends were cut back, 0 bases at V and 6 bases at J, with 15 bases in the middle.

The chain recombines TRBV20-1 with TRBJ2-3, with D perhaps matching TRBD2 (7 bases). Trimming removed 0 bases at V and 5 bases at J, with 12 bases between. Germline V lookup: CDR1 DFQATT, CDR2 SNEGSKA (reference sequence). The CDR3 runs 14 residues. The CDR3 DNA follows: TGCAGTGCTAGAGAACGGGGGGCGGGAGATACGCAGTATTTT. As protein: CSARERGAGDTQYF.

This clonotype turned up a few times. The chain carries TRBV29-1 and TRBJ2-7; unclear D gene. CDR1 and CDR2 from the germline V gene are SQVTM and ANQGSEA. The V and J ends lost 3 bases and 4 bases respectively, with 7 bases between them. The CDR3 is 11 amino acids. CDR3 nucleotides: TGCAGCGTTGACGTGGGATACGAGCAGTACTTC. Protein sequence: CSVDVGYEQYF.

This chain uses TRBV20-1 with TRBJ2-5, with D possibly matching TRBD2 (5 bases). V was pared by 1 base and J by 7 bases, with 16 bases between. The CDR3 covers 14 residues. Looked up from germline, CDR1 is DFQATT and CDR2 is SNEGSKA (reference sequence). The CDR3 protein is CSARVVGGFGTQYF. DNA of the CDR3: TGCAGTGCTAGAGTGGTGGGCGGGTTTGGGACCCAGTACTTC.

This clonotype was recorded a few times. The V and J genes are TRBV6-2 or TRBV6-3 and TRBJ2-5; D not resolved. Trimming took off 7 bases at V and 1 base at J, with 10 bases between the two ends. The CDR3 is 13 amino acids. Germline CDR1 MNHEY, CDR2 SVGEGT. This CDR3 reads CASNDRVQETQYF. In nucleotides, the CDR3 is TGTGCCAGCAACGACCGGGTCCAAGAGACCCAGTACTTC.

J is TRBJ1-5 and V is TRBV6-1, with TRBD1 matching over 7 bases. The CDR3 loop spans 14 amino acids. V shed 5 bases and J 7 bases; nucleotides not matched to a gene: 8. CDR1 is MNHNS, CDR2 SASEGT, per germline. CDR3 sequence: CASSKRQGMQPQHF. Written as DNA, the CDR3 is TGTGCCAGCAGTAAAAGACAGGGCATGCAGCCCCAGCATTTT.

This clonotype was recorded a few times. This sequence joins TRBV20-1 and TRBJ2-2; 9 positions agree with TRBD1. Unmatched junction bases numbered 10, after V lost 7 bases and J lost 7 bases. CDR1 is DFQATT, CDR2 SNEGSKA, per germline (reference sequence). This CDR3 region has 14 residues. The CDR3 DNA reads TGCAGTGTCCTGGACAGGGGTTCTGTCGGGGAGCTGTTTTTT. Protein product: CSVLDRGSVGELFF.

The J gene is TRBJ2-3, the V gene TRBV6-2 or TRBV6-3; 9 bases are a match to TRBD1. CDR1 and CDR2 from the germline V gene are MNHEY and SVGEGT. J gave up 4 bases and V 2 bases, and 4 bases lay outside the gene matches. This CDR3 spans 15 amino acids. The CDR3 loop is CASSYEGTGPDTQYF. Here the CDR3 DNA reads TGTGCCAGCAGTTACGAGGGGACAGGGCCAGATACGCAGTATTTT.

This sequence joins TRBV4-3 and TRBJ2-7; D is unresolved. The CDR3 length is 16 residues. The germline V gene has CDR1 LGHNA and CDR2 YSLEER. V lost 6 bases, J lost 0 bases, and 18 bases lay in between. CDR3 in amino acids: CASRQSVGRSSYEQYF. The DNA of the CDR3 is TGCGCCAGCAGACAAAGCGTGGGCCGGTCCTCCTACGAGCAGTACTTC.

This clonotype has only a few counts. A much larger clone differs by one base, so this may be a read error. This chain connects TRBV7-2 to TRBJ1-6; D call uncertain. The CDR3 is 12 amino acids. Germline V lookup: CDR1 SGHTA, CDR2 FQGNSA. The V gene lost 5 bases and the J gene lost 2 bases, with 1 base spanning the gap. DNA of the CDR3: TGTGCCAGCAGCGCCTATAATTCACCCCTCCACTTT. It codes for CASSAYNSPLHF.

Only a few counts were recorded for this clonotype. This chain connects TRBV5-1 to TRBJ2-5, with 9 bases aligning to TRBD2. The CDR3 sequence is 14 residues long. CDR1 and CDR2 from the germline V gene are SGHRS and YFSETQ. The ends lost 0 bases at V and 8 bases at J; junction bases unmatched: 5. The CDR3 coding sequence is TGCGCCAGCAGCTTGGAGGCTAGCGGGGCTACCCAGTACTTC. It translates to CASSLEASGATQYF.

This clonotype was detected a few times. This chain links TRBV20-1 with TRBJ2-4; D possibly corresponds to TRBD1 (6 bases). Between the trimmed V and J ends, which lost 5 bases and 1 base, there was a span of 12 bases. The CDR3 length is 14 residues. The germline V gene has CDR1 DFQATT and CDR2 SNEGSKA (reference sequence). The CDR3 is CSALLQGAKNIQYF. The CDR3 DNA sequence: TGCAGTGCTTTATTACAGGGTGCCAAAAACATTCAGTACTTC.

V is TRBV20-1 and J is TRBJ2-5; TRBD2 aligns across 8 bases. After removal of 4 bases from V and 3 bases from J, the junction contained 7 bases not matched to a gene. The germline V gene encodes CDR1 DFQATT and CDR2 SNEGSKA (reference sequence). This CDR3 spans 14 amino acids. The CDR3 loop is CSAMPRRGEETQYF. The DNA for the CDR3 is TGCAGTGCTATGCCTAGGCGGGGGGAAGAGACCCAGTACTTC.

This clonotype was counted between two and nine times. The V call is TRBV4-1, the J call TRBJ1-2; D not resolved. With 1 base removed from V and 6 bases from J, the gap between germline ends came to 12 bases. CDR3 length equals 14 residues. Germline CDR1 MGHRA, CDR2 YSYEKL. CDR3 coding DNA: TGCGCCAGCAGCCAAGGCCGGGTAGCCCATGGCTACACCTTC. Its protein is CASSQGRVAHGYTF.

This clonotype was counted between two and nine times. This chain uses TRBV19 with TRBJ2-3; D might be TRBD1 (5 bases). V lost 6 bases and J 2 bases, leaving 12 bases between the germline ends. This CDR3 has 14 amino acids. CDR1 LNHDA and CDR2 SQIVND come from the germline V gene (reference sequence). The CDR3 DNA follows: TGTGCCAGTAGGGACACATCTAACACAGATACGCAGTATTTT. Translation gives CASRDTSNTDTQYF.

This clonotype showed up just a few times. The chain recombines TRBV24-1 with TRBJ2-1; TRBD1 is a possible D gene (5 bases). Per germline, CDR1 KGHDR and CDR2 SFDVKD. Trimming stripped 2 bases from V and 5 bases from J, with 12 bases between. The CDR3 runs 15 residues. DNA of the CDR3: TGTGCCACCAGTGATTCTGACAGTTATGACAATGAGCAGTTCTTC. This encodes CATSDSDSYDNEQFF.

This chain connects TRBV7-9 to TRBJ1-2, with 7 positions matching TRBD1. The junction had 7 bases not matched to a gene; V was cut back by 6 bases and J by 6 bases. Per germline, CDR1 SEHNR and CDR2 FQNEAQ (reference sequence). The CDR3 loop spans 13 amino acids. The CDR3 DNA reads TGTGCCAGCAGACCAGGGGGGATCGATGGCTACACCTTC. It is translated as CASRPGGIDGYTF. The full variable domain, with the rest looked up from reference TRBV7-9 and TRBJ1-2, is DTGVSQNPRHKITKRGQNVTFRCDPISEHNRLYWYRQTLGQGPEFLTYFQNEAQLEKSRLLSDRFSAERPKGSFSTLEIQRTEQGDSAMYLCASRPGGIDGYTFGSGTRLTVV.

The chain is built from TRBV6-1 and TRBJ1-6; D perhaps matches TRBD1 (5 bases). Per germline, CDR1 MNHNS and CDR2 SASEGT. The CDR3 sequence is 17 residues long. V was clipped by 2 bases and J by 3 bases, with 14 bases between them. CDR3 in amino acids: CASSERGAMGYNSPLHF. CDR3 nucleotide sequence: TGTGCCAGCAGTGAAAGGGGTGCAATGGGCTATAATTCACCCCTCCACTTT.

V and J are TRBV5-1 and TRBJ2-7; either TRBD1 or TRBD2 may fit D (5 bases each). The germline V and J ends were trimmed by 4 bases and 3 bases, with 17 bases remaining between them. Germline lookup yields CDR1 SGHRS and CDR2 YFSETQ. The CDR3 has 15 residues. This CDR3 is CASSPRGLGVYEQYF. The CDR3 DNA is TGCGCCAGCAGCCCACGGGGCTTGGGGGTCTACGAGCAGTACTTC.

This chain uses TRBV20-1 with TRBJ2-1; 13 bases agree with TRBD2. Germline CDR1 DFQATT, CDR2 SNEGSKA (reference sequence). The CDR3 consists of 15 residues. Trimming at V came to 6 bases and at J to 9 bases, leaving 11 bases not matched to a gene. Here the CDR3 reads CSADILAGGPGEQFF. CDR3 bases: TGCAGTGCCGACATACTAGCGGGGGGGCCGGGTGAGCAGTTCTTC.

This clonotype showed up just a few times. This chain connects TRBV12-3 or TRBV12-4 to TRBJ2-7; maybe TRBD2 (5 bases). The CDR3 covers 13 residues. Trimming stripped 0 bases from V and 6 bases from J, with 9 bases between. CDR3: CASSLARGLEQYF. DNA of the CDR3: TGTGCCAGCAGTTTAGCGCGTGGACTCGAGCAGTACTTC.

This clonotype was observed a few times. The chain has TRBV10-3 and TRBJ2-7; D may be TRBD1 (6 bases). Germline values: CDR1 ENHRY, CDR2 SYGVKD. Trimming removed 6 bases from V and 0 bases from J, with 9 bases in between. This CDR3 comprises 13 residues. This chain's CDR3 is CAISGDISYEQYV. The CDR3 DNA follows: TGTGCCATCAGCGGGGACATCTCCTACGAGCAGTACGTC.

V usage is TRBV7-9 and J usage is TRBJ2-7; 12 bases are shared with TRBD2. Per germline, CDR1 SEHNR and CDR2 FQNEAQ (reference sequence). V was pared by 4 bases and J by 4 bases, with 5 bases of the junction left unmatched. The CDR3 contains 15 residues. CDR3 DNA sequence: TGTGCCAGCAGCTCACGACTAGCGGGGGTGTACGAGCAGTACTTC. Protein product: CASSSRLAGVYEQYF.

This clonotype was seen ten or more times. The V and J genes are TRBV7-8 and TRBJ1-1; no clear D gene. Germline assignment: CDR1 SGHVS and CDR2 FQNEAQ. The CDR3 length is 13 residues. V lost 6 bases to trimming and J lost 1 base, with 9 bases between them. The CDR3 loop reads CASREDGNTEAFF. The CDR3 region has the DNA TGTGCCAGCAGAGAAGACGGGAACACTGAAGCTTTCTTT.

V usage is TRBV5-1 and J usage is TRBJ2-3; tentative D call: TRBD1 (5 bases). Looked up from germline, CDR1 is SGHRS and CDR2 is YFSETQ. CDR3 length: 15 residues. The V end was cut by 3 bases, the J end by 0 bases, with 11 bases between. The CDR3 protein is CASSSTESSTDTQYF. Here the CDR3 DNA reads TGCGCCAGCAGCTCGACAGAGTCTAGCACAGATACGCAGTATTTT.

This clonotype showed up just a few times. The gene calls are TRBV5-1 and TRBJ1-1, with 7 bases fitting TRBD1. With V trimmed by 5 bases and J by 5 bases, 9 bases remained unmatched. This CDR3 has 14 amino acids. Germline V gene lookup returns CDR1 SGHRS and CDR2 YFSETQ. The chain's CDR3 is CASREGGAVTEAFF. CDR3 coding DNA: TGCGCCAGCAGGGAAGGGGGCGCGGTGACTGAAGCTTTCTTT.

The rearrangement joins TRBV12-3 or TRBV12-4 to TRBJ1-5, with 7 positions matching TRBD1. Trimming removed 3 bases from V and 6 bases from J; junction bases left unmatched: 2. The CDR3 loop spans 13 amino acids. DNA for the CDR3: TGTGCCAGCAGTTTTGCAGGGGGTCAGCCCCAGCATTTT. Translation gives CASSFAGGQPQHF.

CDR3 in DNA: TGTGCCAGCAGCCCACCGGCGGGGAACACCGGGGAGCTGTTTTTT. It is translated as CASSPPAGNTGELFF. The V gene is TRBV7-9, the J gene TRBJ2-2; D might be TRBD2 (5 bases). Germline values: CDR1 SEHNR, CDR2 FQNEAQ (reference sequence). V lost 5 bases, J lost 1 base, and 11 bases lay in between. The CDR3 contains 15 residues.

In this sample, this clonotype turned up a few times. The chain links TRBV5-1 to TRBJ1-1; TRBD1 agrees at 8 bases. The germline V gene encodes CDR1 SGHRS and CDR2 YFSETQ. The V gene end was trimmed by 4 bases and the J gene end by 4 bases; junction bases not matched to a gene: 6. The CDR3 has 14 amino acids. This CDR3 reads CASSQQGDGTEAFF. The CDR3 DNA reads as TGCGCCAGCAGCCAACAGGGGGACGGCACTGAAGCTTTCTTT.